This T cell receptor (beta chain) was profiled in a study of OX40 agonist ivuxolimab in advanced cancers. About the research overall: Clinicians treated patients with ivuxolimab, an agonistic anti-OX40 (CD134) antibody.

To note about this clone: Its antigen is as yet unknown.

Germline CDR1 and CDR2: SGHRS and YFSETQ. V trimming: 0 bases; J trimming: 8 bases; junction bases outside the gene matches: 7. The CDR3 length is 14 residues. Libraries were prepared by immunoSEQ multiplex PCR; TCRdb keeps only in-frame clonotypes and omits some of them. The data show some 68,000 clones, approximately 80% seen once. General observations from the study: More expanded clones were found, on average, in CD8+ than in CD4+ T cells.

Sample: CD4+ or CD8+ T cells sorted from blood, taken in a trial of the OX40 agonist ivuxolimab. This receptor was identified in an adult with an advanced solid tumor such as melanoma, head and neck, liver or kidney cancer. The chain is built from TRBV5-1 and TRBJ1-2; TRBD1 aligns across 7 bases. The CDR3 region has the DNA TGCGCCAGCAGCTTGGATGACAGGGAAGGAGGCTACACCTTC. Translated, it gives CASSLDDREGGYTF.